Reported below is one T cell receptor (beta chain). Which antigen it targets is not known. The sample holds no much larger clone one base away, and base qualities are not on file. The immunoSEQ Assay was the method used to sequence TCRbeta CDR3 regions. After extraction, genomic DNA underwent amplification by bias-controlled multiplex PCR, followed by high-throughput sequencing. The source study handled its data this way. Collapsing and filtering of sequences were performed to quantify the absolute abundance of each unique TCRbeta CDR3 region. T cell fraction was estimated by normalizing TCRbeta template counts to usable DNA, which was measured by amplifying reference genes present in all nucleated cells. Repertoire TCRs were annotated as SARS-CoV-2-specific by exact matching of V gene, CDR3 amino acid sequence and J gene to a known reactive TCR set. The reference SARS-CoV-2 TCR set was derived from MIRA and filtered for enrichment in COVID-19-positive ImmuneCODE repertoires, a step that removed public or cross-reactive TCRs. Drawing on the MIRA antigens, annotated TCRs were analysed further at the level of specific ORF or position within ORF. Breadth was defined as the number of annotated unique rearrangements divided by the total number of unique productive rearrangements, and depth was defined as the summed frequency of the annotated unique rearrangements. Two-sided Wilcoxon rank-sum tests were used to compare TCR breadth between groups. The immuneACCESS repertoire file appears here via TCRdb, limited to in-frame rearrangements. These files lack a portion of the clones; in checked studies, under half of the deficit traces to unresolved V genes, and the cause of the others is not known. For V, J and clone size, that table is used; D and trimming come from the DNA. This sample has just over 350,000 clones in its table, and about 92% of those were observed once. Roughly 3.9% of the sample goes to the ten largest clones.

Reading from cysteine to phenylalanine, the CDR3 counts 15 amino acids. The only DNA kept is the CDR3, 45 bases in frame from the first base. CDR1 and CDR2 are drawn from the germline V gene (reference sequence): LNHNV, YYDKDF. Trimming leaves V shorter by 4 bases and J shorter by 5 bases, with the junction holding 7 bases beyond the gene matches. This sample stems from a study of Ad26.COV2.S vaccination and SARS-CoV-2 variants (TCRdb year 2021). Looking at the study overall: TCRbeta repertoire sequencing served as the tool for gauging how specific and how broad the SARS-CoV-2-reactive T cell receptors were following Ad26.COV2.S vaccination. The TCR-sequenced set comprised about 32 samples: 19 Ad26.COV2.S vaccine recipients, 5 placebo recipients and 8 SARS-CoV-2 convalescent individuals.

What the study reported, not specific to this receptor: After vaccination, substantial breadth of spike-specific CD8+ and CD4+ T cell responses was reported. Higher spike-specific TCR breadth was observed in Ad26.COV2.S recipients than in placebo recipients (P = 0.0014). It was noted by the authors that total T cell responses may have been underestimated by the TCR breadth and depth analyses. Vaccine and placebo recipients had comparable non-spike TCR breadth, which fits with the vaccine containing only spike.

The time point tag for this specimen amounts to: individuals recovered from natural SARS-CoV-2 infection. This clonotype originated in a human donor who had recovered from COVID-19. The chain is assembled from TRBV15 and TRBJ1-5; 8 nucleotides in the junction match TRBD1. Sample: peripheral blood, taken after recovery from COVID-19. In nucleotide form, the sequence is TGTGCCACCAGCACTGACAGGGGATCGTATCAGCCCCAGCATTTT. This yields the protein CATSTDRGSYQPQHF.